This T cell receptor beta chain stems from a study of blood T cell repertoires in COVID-19. Original processing methods: Estimated nucleated cell counts came from reference gene primer amplification. Using immunoSEQ multiplex PCR, the repertoire was profiled, and TCRdb retains in-frame clones only, with some absent. The DNA gave D and trimming, while V, J and clone size come from that table. The sample contains some 190,000 clones, around 80% of which appear only once. Participants, about 18 to 90 years old, spanned under 25 US areas. This CDR3 region has 15 residues. V was trimmed by 0 bases and J by 7 bases, leaving 11 bases between them. Germline CDR1 SGHRS, CDR2 YFSETQ.

This receptor was taken from a woman in her forties or fifties with acute COVID-19. V is TRBV5-1 and J is TRBJ1-6; a possible D gene is TRBD1 (5 bases). The sequencing sample was made of PBMCs or T cells enriched from blood (not recorded which). The CDR3 loop is CASSLDGGRNSPLHF. The CDR3, as DNA: TGCGCCAGCAGCTTGGACGGGGGACGGAATTCACCCCTCCACTTT. The whole variable domain, filled in from reference TRBV5-1 and TRBJ1-6, reads KAGVTQTPRYLIKTRGQQVTLSCSPISGHRSVSWYQQTPGQGLQFLFEYFSETQRNKGNFPGRFSGRQFSNSRSEMNVSTLELGDSALYLCASSLDGGRNSPLHFGNGTRLTVT.